A single T cell receptor (beta chain) is shown here with its context. What antigen it recognizes has not been identified. The sample originates from a study of T cells expressing NK-cell markers (dated by TCRdb to 2020 to 2021). A note on the overall study: Three sorted T-cell subsets (CD3+CD56+NKG2C+, CD3+CD56+NKG2C- and CD3+CD56-NKG2C+) from about 8 donors had their TCR beta-chain repertoires profiled. Randomly selected healthy volunteers, three men and five women, were used as the eight sequenced donors. Illumina HiSeq 2000/2500, MiSeq or NextSeq was used to sequence libraries as 2 x 150 bp reads. Among the eight sequenced donors, seven were HCMV-seropositive and one was HCMV-seronegative. Results the study describes overall, beyond this receptor: Those dominant clonotypes were again the most abundant among CD3+CD56-NKG2C+ cells in a handful of donors, at roughly 28.3-65%. For five or six donors, the dominant CD3+CD56+NKG2C+ clonotypes were among the top 10 CD8+ clonotypes and accounted for roughly 1.0-8% of CD8+ T cells. Whether the expanded NKG2C-expressing T cell clones were specific for HCMV antigens remained unclear.

The listed sequencing device is Illumina HiSeq 2000. TCR beta cDNA libraries were made by 5'RACE template switching that added a universal primer site and unique molecular identifiers. cDNA synthesis was primed from the TCR beta constant segment, followed by two successive PCR amplification steps. As for how the authors treated the data: MIGEC handled demultiplexing of the reads and grouping by UMI, while MiTCR was used to assemble and quantify clonotypes. To exclude erroneous sequences, any TCR cDNA sequence not supported by at least two reads was discarded. Downstream repertoire analysis used the tcR package, and clonotypes were matched across fractions by CDR3 nucleotide sequence plus V segment. Antigen specificity was annotated against VDJdb with VDJmatch, allowing one amino acid substitution in CDR3. TCRdb reprocessed the reads; each CDR3 protein sequence makes one entry, and DNA is unavailable. It is TCRdb's table, rather than the study itself, that gives the V and J calls and clone size. This specimen's table enumerates approximately 550,000 distinct CDR3 sequences. Clones ranked in the top ten supply approximately 4% of the sample.

The germline V gene supplies CDR1 SGHRS and CDR2 YFSETQ. The CDR3 runs 15 amino acids, cysteine and phenylalanine included. No DNA sequence was recorded. HCMV-specific IgG was detected in serum with a commercial ELISA kit to determine HCMV serostatus. Peripheral blood mononuclear cells were isolated from blood by Ficoll density gradient centrifugation. This TCR came from a man aged 18 to 30 in good health. Donor details come from another sample of the same person, matched by shared clones. The sample comprised blood T cells: a sorted CD56 or NKG2C T cell subset, CD4+ or CD8+ T cells, or bulk PBMC T cells (not recorded which). In this chain, TRBV5-1 is recombined with TRBJ2-7; TCRdb's D gene call, TRBD2, goes unchecked for lack of DNA. CDR3 region: CASSTPGSKAHEQYF. Extended through the reference TRBV5-1 and TRBJ2-7 proteins, this CDR3 yields the full variable domain: KAGVTQTPRYLIKTRGQQVTLSCSPISGHRSVSWYQQTPGQGLQFLFEYFSETQRNKGNFPGRFSGRQFSNSRSEMNVSTLELGDSALYLCASSTPGSKAHEQYFGPGTRLTVT.